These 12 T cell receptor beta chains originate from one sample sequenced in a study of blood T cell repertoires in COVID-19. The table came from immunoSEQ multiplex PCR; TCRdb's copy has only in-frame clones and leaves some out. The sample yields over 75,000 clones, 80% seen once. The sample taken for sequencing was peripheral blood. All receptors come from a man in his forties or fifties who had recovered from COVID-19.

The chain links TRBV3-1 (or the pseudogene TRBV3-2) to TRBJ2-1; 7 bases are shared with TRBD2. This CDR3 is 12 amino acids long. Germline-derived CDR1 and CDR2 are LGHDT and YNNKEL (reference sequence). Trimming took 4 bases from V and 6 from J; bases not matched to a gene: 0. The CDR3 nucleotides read TGTGCCAGCAGCCCGGGGGGCAATGAGCAGTTCTTC. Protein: CASSPGGNEQFF.

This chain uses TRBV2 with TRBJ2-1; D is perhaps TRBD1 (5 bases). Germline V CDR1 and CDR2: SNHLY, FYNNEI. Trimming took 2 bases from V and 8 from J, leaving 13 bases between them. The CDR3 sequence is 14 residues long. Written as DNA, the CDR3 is TGTGCCAGCAGTGAAAGACAGTTGGGCTATGAGCAGTTCTTC. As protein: CASSERQLGYEQFF.

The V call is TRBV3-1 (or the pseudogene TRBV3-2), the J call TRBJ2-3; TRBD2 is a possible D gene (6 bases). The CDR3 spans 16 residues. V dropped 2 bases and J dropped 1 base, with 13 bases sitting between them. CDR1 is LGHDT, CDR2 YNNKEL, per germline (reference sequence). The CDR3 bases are TGTGCCAGCAGCCAATCCGTCGGGGGTGGCACAGATACGCAGTATTTT. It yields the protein CASSQSVGGGTDTQYF.

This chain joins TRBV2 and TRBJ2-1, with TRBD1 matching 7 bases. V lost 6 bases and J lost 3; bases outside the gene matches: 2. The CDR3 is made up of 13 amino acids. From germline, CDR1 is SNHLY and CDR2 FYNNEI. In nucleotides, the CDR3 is TGTGCCAGCAGGGGGGACAGCTACAATGAGCAGTTCTTC. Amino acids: CASRGDSYNEQFF.

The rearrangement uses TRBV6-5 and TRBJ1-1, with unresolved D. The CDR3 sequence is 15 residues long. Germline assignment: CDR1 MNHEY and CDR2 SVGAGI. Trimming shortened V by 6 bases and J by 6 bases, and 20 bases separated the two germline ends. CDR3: CASSQPRYGQAEAFF. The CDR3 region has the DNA TGTGCCAGCAGCCAGCCAAGATATGGGCAGGCTGAAGCTTTCTTT.

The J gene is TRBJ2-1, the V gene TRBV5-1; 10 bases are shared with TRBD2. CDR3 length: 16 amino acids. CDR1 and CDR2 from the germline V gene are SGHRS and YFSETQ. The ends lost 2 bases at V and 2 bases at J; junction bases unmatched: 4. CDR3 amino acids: CASSFILAGAYNEQFF. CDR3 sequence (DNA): TGCGCCAGCAGCTTCATTCTAGCGGGGGCCTACAATGAGCAGTTCTTC.

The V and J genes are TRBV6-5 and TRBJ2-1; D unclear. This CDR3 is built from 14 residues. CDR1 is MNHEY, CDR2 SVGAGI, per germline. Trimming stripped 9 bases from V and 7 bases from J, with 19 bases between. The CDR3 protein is CASKPMVSENEQFF. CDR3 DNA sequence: TGTGCCAGTAAACCTATGGTTTCCGAGAATGAGCAGTTCTTC.

In nucleotides, the CDR3 is TGTGCCAGCAGTGAAGAGGGTAAAGCTTTCTTT. Translating gives CASSEEGKAFF. The V gene is TRBV25-1, the J gene TRBJ1-1; D not resolved. This CDR3 is built from 11 residues. Trimming pared 2 bases from V and 9 bases from J, leaving 7 bases between. The germline gives CDR1 MGHDK, CDR2 SYGVNS. Full variable domain (rest looked up from reference TRBV25-1 and TRBJ1-1): EADIYQTPRYLVIGTGKKITLECSQTMGHDKMYWYQQDPGMELHLIHYSYGVNSTEKGDLSSESTVSRIRTEHFPLTLESARPSHTSQYLCASSEEGKAFFGQGTRLTVV.

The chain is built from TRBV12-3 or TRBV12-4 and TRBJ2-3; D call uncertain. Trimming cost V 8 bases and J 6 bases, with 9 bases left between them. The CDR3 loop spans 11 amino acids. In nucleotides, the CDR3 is TGTGCCAGCGGGTACGGGGATACGCAGTATTTT. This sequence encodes CASGYGDTQYF.

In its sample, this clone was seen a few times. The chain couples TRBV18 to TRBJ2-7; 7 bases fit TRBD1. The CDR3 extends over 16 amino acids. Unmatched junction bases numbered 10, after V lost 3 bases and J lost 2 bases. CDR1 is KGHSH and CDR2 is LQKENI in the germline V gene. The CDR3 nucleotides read TGTGCCAGCTCACCGGACCCGGGACAGAAAGCCTACGAGCAGTACTTC. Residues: CASSPDPGQKAYEQYF. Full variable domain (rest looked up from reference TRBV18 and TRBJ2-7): NAGVMQNPRHLVRRRGQEARLRCSPMKGHSHVYWYRQLPEEGLKFMVYLQKENIIDESGMPKERFSAEFPKEGPSILRIQQVVRGDSAAYFCASSPDPGQKAYEQYFGPGTRLTVT.

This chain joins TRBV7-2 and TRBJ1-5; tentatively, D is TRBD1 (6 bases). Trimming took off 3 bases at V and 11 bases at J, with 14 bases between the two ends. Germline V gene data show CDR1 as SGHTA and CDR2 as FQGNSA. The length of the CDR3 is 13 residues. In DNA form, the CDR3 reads TGTGCCAGCAGCTTTATCGAGGACAGCACCCAGCATTTT. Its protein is CASSFIEDSTQHF. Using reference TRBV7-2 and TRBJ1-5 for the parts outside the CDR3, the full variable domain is GAGVSQSPSNKVTEKGKDVELRCDPISGHTALYWYRQSLGQGLEFLIYFQGNSAPDKSGLPSDRFSAERTGGSVSTLTIQRTQQEDSAVYLCASSFIEDSTQHFGDGTRLSIL.

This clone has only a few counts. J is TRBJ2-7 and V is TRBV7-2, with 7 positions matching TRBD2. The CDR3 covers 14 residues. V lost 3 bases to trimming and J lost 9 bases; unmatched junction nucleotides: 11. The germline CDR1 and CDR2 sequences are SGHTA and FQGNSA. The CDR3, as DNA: TGTGCCAGCAGCTTTTCAGAGCGGGGTGGTGGGCAGTACTTC. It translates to CASSFSERGGGQYF.